The rows below give T cell receptor beta chains drawn from one sample of a study of blood T cell repertoires in COVID-19. Using immunoSEQ multiplex PCR, the repertoire was profiled, and TCRdb retains in-frame clones only, with some absent. The sample includes 97,000 or so clones, about 81% of them seen just once. The sequenced material came from peripheral blood. These receptors were obtained from a man in his 60s with acute or convalescent COVID-19. Each CDR3 is given without its conserved first and last residue.

CDR3 length	V gene	J gene	CDR3 protein
11	TRBV11-2	TRBJ2-5	ASSLGERETQY
13	TRBV3-1/TRBV3-2	TRBJ1-4	ASSQVGRGNEKLF
13	TRBV7-2	TRBJ1-1	ASSFTRDWDTEAF
13	TRBV5-6	TRBJ2-3	ASSLFDRSTDTQY
16	TRBV9	TRBJ2-1	ASSVTGQGWSSYNEQF
12	TRBV18	TRBJ1-1	ASYPGGVRTEAF
12	TRBV2	TRBJ2-2	ASGQGVNTGELF
10	TRBV27	TRBJ1-2	ASSPDSYGYT
12	TRBV19	TRBJ1-6	ASSIGGLSSPLH
11	TRBV2	TRBJ2-4	ASSADRVNIQY
12	TRBV24-1	TRBJ2-6	ATSDQTGLPVLT
11	TRBV18	TRBJ1-1	ASSPRMGEEAF
10	TRBV12-3/TRBV12-4	TRBJ1-3	ASTSAGNTIY
12	TRBV6-5	TRBJ2-5	ASSPQTGQETQY
13	TRBV7-9	TRBJ2-5	ASSLKASGQETQY
13	TRBV30	TRBJ1-5	AWNRDTGTNQPQH
13	TRBV12-5	TRBJ1-1	ASGFLTGTNTEAF
10	TRBV6-5	TRBJ1-1	ASSPGTHEAF
13	TRBV6-5	TRBJ2-5	ASSYSRGIQETQY
13	TRBV11-3	TRBJ2-1	ASSLYASSYNEQF
14	TRBV4-1	TRBJ2-5	ASSPYTSGRKETQY
14	TRBV6-5	TRBJ1-3	ASSYSGDGTGNTIY